This is a list of T cell receptor beta chains from one sample in a study of a mutant IDH1 vaccine in newly diagnosed glioma. Generated by immunoSEQ multiplex PCR, the TCRdb table keeps only in-frame clones and is missing some. The sample has about 36,000 clones; about four fifths are singletons. No antigen has been assigned to these receptors. The sample consisted of peripheral blood mononuclear cells (PBMCs), taken from a glioma patient whose treatment included an IDH1 peptide vaccine. Every receptor here comes from a woman between 25 and 40 years old with glioma. Some clones in this sample may be carry-over from other donors' samples. CDR3s include the opening cysteine and the closing phenylalanine or tryptophan. D genes are given only for firm matches. Size values are once, few and many counts, or a class for expanded clones, and some rows have none.

v_gene	j_gene	abundance	d_gene	CDR3aa	CDR3nt
TRBV19	TRBJ1-5	few	TRBD1	CASAGTAPIQHF	TGTGCCAGTGCGGGGACAGCACCGATCCAGCATTTT
TRBV19	TRBJ2-3	few	-	CASSMIGRDTQYF	TGTGCCAGTAGTATGATAGGGCGAGATACGCAGTATTTT
TRBV28	TRBJ1-4	-	-	CASSIGGRGKLFF	TGTGCCAGCAGTATCGGGGGTAGGGGAAAACTGTTTTTT
TRBV28	TRBJ2-7	-	-	CASSLGRQRTGPNEQYF	TGTGCCAGCAGCCTGGGACGGCAAAGGACGGGGCCTAACGAGCAGTACTTC
TRBV7-2	TRBJ1-5	-	-	CASSLGRPDNQPQHF	TGTGCCAGCAGCTTAGGACGGCCAGATAATCAGCCCCAGCATTTT
TRBV28	TRBJ2-1	-	-	CASSLPGYNEQFF	TGTGCCAGCAGTTTGCCGGGTTACAATGAGCAGTTCTTC
TRBV2	TRBJ2-2	once	-	CASSDNGNTGELFF	TGTGCCAGCAGTGACAACGGAAACACCGGGGAGCTGTTTTTT
TRBV7-8	TRBJ2-1	-	-	CASSSPRVPGNNEQFF	TGTGCCAGCAGCTCCCCACGGGTCCCGGGGAACAATGAGCAGTTCTTC
TRBV28	TRBJ1-2	-	-	CASSLNGEKGANYGYTF	TGTGCCAGCAGTTTGAACGGGGAAAAAGGGGCTAACTATGGCTACACCTTC
TRBV5-1	TRBJ1-2	-	-	CASSPRERGFNYGYTF	TGCGCCAGCAGCCCCCGGGAGAGGGGATTTAACTATGGCTACACCTTC
TRBV11-3	TRBJ2-1	once	TRBD2	CASSLSLAGGSSYNEQFF	TGTGCCAGCAGCTTATCGTTAGCGGGAGGTAGCTCCTACAATGAGCAGTTCTTC
TRBV18	TRBJ2-4	-	TRBD2	CASSQLAGAGDF	TGTGCCAGCTCTCAGTTAGCGGGAGCAGGAGACTTC
TRBV14	TRBJ2-7	-	-	CASSPGLKNYEQYF	TGTGCCAGCAGCCCGGGCCTAAAAAACTACGAGCAGTACTTC
TRBV6-1	TRBJ2-1	few	-	CASSEEGFQQFF	TGTGCCAGCAGTGAAGAAGGCTTCCAACAGTTCTTC